Listed below are T cell receptor beta chains from one sample, sequenced in a study of PD-L1 blockade in urothelial cancer. TCRdb's table, derived via immunoSEQ multiplex PCR, lists solely in-frame clones and lacks some. The sample yields 40,000 to 50,000 clones, around 84% seen once. The starting material was PBMCs, obtained around atezolizumab (anti-PD-L1) treatment. The receptors shown here come from a man aged 65 to 79 with urothelial cancer. The CDR3 runs from the conserved cysteine through the conserved F or W. A D gene is named only where the DNA matches it firmly. Where a row states a size, it is once, few, many or the class of an expanded clone; other rows omit it.

d_call	v_call	clone_size	j_call	cdr3_nt	cdr3_aa
TRBD1	TRBV18	NA	TRBJ2-1	TGTGCCAGCTCAAACAGGGGAGAAAATGAGCAGTTCTTC	CASSNRGENEQFF
NA	TRBV2	few	TRBJ2-3	TGTGCCCTGAGAACTCCCCTCACAGATACGCAGTATTTT	CALRTPLTDTQYF
NA	TRBV11-3	once	TRBJ2-7	TGTGCCAGCAGCCGCGACAGGGAGGAGGACGAGCAGTACTTC	CASSRDREEDEQYF
TRBD2	TRBV9	NA	TRBJ2-1	TGTGCCAGCAGCGTAGGACTAGCGAGCTACAATGAGCAGTTCTTC	CASSVGLASYNEQFF
NA	TRBV13	few	TRBJ2-7	TGTGCCAGCAGCTCCCCCGGGAGACTGACAGAGCTCTACGAGCAGTACTTC	CASSSPGRLTELYEQYF
TRBD2	TRBV6-5	NA	TRBJ2-1	TGTGCCAGCAGTTACTCTAGCGGGGTCTCCAATGAGCAGTTCTTC	CASSYSSGVSNEQFF
NA	TRBV9	NA	TRBJ1-4	TGTGCCAGCAGCTTAACCGGGACCATGAAGGGAGGTGAAAAACTGTTTTTT	CASSLTGTMKGGEKLFF
TRBD1	TRBV4-3	NA	TRBJ1-2	TGCGCCAGCAGCCAAGGACAGGGTGTGGGCTACACCTTC	CASSQGQGVGYTF
TRBD2	TRBV7-2	NA	TRBJ2-5	TGTGCCAGCAGCTTAGGACTAGCGGGGGGAGGAGAGACCCAGTACTTC	CASSLGLAGGGETQYF
NA	TRBV28	NA	TRBJ2-2	TGTGCCAGCGGCTTCCCCAGGGGTATTATGAGGGGGGAGCTGTTTTTT	CASGFPRGIMRGELFF
NA	TRBV5-6	NA	TRBJ2-5	TGTGCCAGCAGCTTGGAGTTCTCGTCTAGCGAAGAGACCCAGTACTTC	CASSLEFSSSEETQYF
NA	TRBV28	NA	TRBJ2-1	TGTGCCAGCAGTCACCGCGCCGGCTCCTACAATGAGCAGTTCTTC	CASSHRAGSYNEQFF
NA	TRBV20-1	NA	TRBJ2-1	TGCAGTGCTTCTGACAATGAGCAGTTCTTC	CSASDNEQFF
TRBD2	TRBV7-2	NA	TRBJ2-7	TGTGCCAGCAGCTTATCTAGCGGAAACTACGAGCAGTACTTC	CASSLSSGNYEQYF
TRBD2	TRBV28	NA	TRBJ2-1	TGTGCCAGCAGAAGAGCGGGAGGGTCCTACAATGAGCAGTTCTTC	CASRRAGGSYNEQFF
TRBD2	TRBV19	NA	TRBJ2-7	TGTGCCAGTAGTACGCGGGAGGCCTACGAGCAGTACTTC	CASSTREAYEQYF
TRBD1	TRBV19	NA	TRBJ1-5	TGTGCCAGTAGTTTAACAGGGGGTAATCAGCCCCAGCATTTT	CASSLTGGNQPQHF
TRBD1	TRBV6-6	NA	TRBJ2-7	TGTGCCAGCAGCTCCGGGACAGGGACCTACGAGCAGTACTTC	CASSSGTGTYEQYF
NA	TRBV4-3	NA	TRBJ2-7	TGCGCCAGCAGCCAAGAGAGGTCCTACGAGCAGTACTTC	CASSQERSYEQYF
NA	TRBV19	NA	TRBJ2-7	TGTGCCAGTGCGGGACTCCCTGGCTACGAGCAGTACTTC	CASAGLPGYEQYF
TRBD2	TRBV13	NA	TRBJ2-2	TGTGCCAGCAGCTTAGATCAATGGGGACTAGCGAATAACACCGGGGAGCTGTTTTTT	CASSLDQWGLANNTGELFF
NA	TRBV7-8	NA	TRBJ2-7	TGTGCCAGCGGCCCATCGACTCCCACCTACGAGCAGTACTTC	CASGPSTPTYEQYF
NA	TRBV7-8	NA	TRBJ1-4	TGTGCCAGCAGCCCTCTCGGAGCTAATGAAAAACTGTTTTTT	CASSPLGANEKLFF
TRBD1	TRBV5-1	NA	TRBJ1-2	TGCGCCAGCAGCTTCTCAGGGACAGCTAACTATGGCTACACCTTC	CASSFSGTANYGYTF
NA	TRBV9	few	TRBJ2-7	TGTGCCAGCAGCGCGGCTAGCGCGCGGGAGCAGTACTTC	CASSAASAREQYF
NA	TRBV2	NA	TRBJ2-1	TGTGCCAGCAGAAACAGTCCTATATTCAATGAGCAGTTCTTC	CASRNSPIFNEQFF
TRBD1	TRBV5-4	NA	TRBJ2-1	TGTGCCAGCAGCCCTTCTGGGACAGCTAACAATGAGCAGTTCTTC	CASSPSGTANNEQFF
NA	TRBV2	NA	TRBJ1-6	TGTGCCAGCAGTCGGCTAGGGGAGGGTAATTCACCCCTCCACTTT	CASSRLGEGNSPLHF
NA	TRBV7-2	NA	TRBJ1-5	TGTGCCAGCAGCTCGCTATTGAATCAGCCCCAGCATTTT	CASSSLLNQPQHF
NA	TRBV7-8	once	TRBJ1-1	TGTGCCAGCAGCTTAAGGTCAGGGTTCGCTTTCTTT	CASSLRSGFAFF
TRBD1	TRBV19	few	TRBJ1-1	TGTGCCAGTAGCAGCTCTGGACAGGGGGAAACTGAAGCTTTCTTT	CASSSSGQGETEAFF
NA	TRBV7-3	NA	TRBJ2-7	TGTGCCAGCAGCTCACTCCTGACTAGTTCCTTGGGGTTCTACGAGCAGTACTTC	CASSSLLTSSLGFYEQYF
TRBD1	TRBV5-1	NA	TRBJ2-3	TGCGCCAGCAGAAATACAGGGGCCTCCACAGATACGCAGTATTTT	CASRNTGASTDTQYF
TRBD1	TRBV10-3	NA	TRBJ1-1	TGTGCCATCAGGGTCGACAGGGGTGGAGCTTTCTTT	CAIRVDRGGAFF
NA	TRBV27	NA	TRBJ2-7	TGTGCCAGCAGTACCAGCGGAACCTACGAGCAGTACTTC	CASSTSGTYEQYF
TRBD2	TRBV11-2	NA	TRBJ2-7	TGTGCCAGCAGCTCCTACCCTTATGGACTAGCGGGGAGGGAGCAGTACTTC	CASSSYPYGLAGREQYF
TRBD1	TRBV7-3	once	TRBJ2-4	TGTGCCAGCAGCTTAACGGGACAGGGAAACATTCAGTACTTC	CASSLTGQGNIQYF
NA	TRBV5-1	NA	TRBJ1-2	TGCGCCAGCAGCTTGGATTCATACGGGGGTTCAGGCTACACCTTC	CASSLDSYGGSGYTF
NA	TRBV28	NA	TRBJ2-3	TGTGCCAGCAGTTTCGGGGGCGGGACAGCTGTCACAGATACGCAGTATTTT	CASSFGGGTAVTDTQYF
NA	TRBV30	few	TRBJ1-1	TGTGCCTGGAGTGGACAGACCGAAGCTTTCTTT	CAWSGQTEAFF
NA	TRBV6-1	NA	TRBJ1-5	TGTGCCAGCAGTGACCTTACAGGGAGGGCCCAGCATTTT	CASSDLTGRAQHF
NA	TRBV5-6	NA	TRBJ1-5	TGTGCCAGCAGCTCCGACAGATTCAATCAGCCCCAGCATTTT	CASSSDRFNQPQHF
TRBD2	TRBV6-6	NA	TRBJ2-5	TGTGCCAGCAGCATTAGCGGGAGCGCACAAGAGACCCAGTACTTC	CASSISGSAQETQYF
NA	TRBV6-5	medium-sized	TRBJ2-1	TGTGCCAGCAGTTACAACTTATACTACAATGAGCAGTTCTTC	CASSYNLYYNEQFF
TRBD2	TRBV5-1	few	TRBJ2-3	TGCGCCAGCAGCCGGGGGACTAGCGGGTCTTTGGTAACAGATACGCAGTATTTT	CASSRGTSGSLVTDTQYF
NA	TRBV27	NA	TRBJ1-2	TGTGCCAGCAGTTTAAGGGGACTCGGGGGCTACACCTTC	CASSLRGLGGYTF
NA	TRBV19	many	TRBJ1-1	TGTGCCAGTAGTATATTAGGGGGTTTAACAAGGGCTTTCTTT	CASSILGGLTRAFF
TRBD2	TRBV7-3	NA	TRBJ2-3	TGTGCCAGCAGCCCCGGACTAGTTGGTGGGTCGGATACGCAGTATTTT	CASSPGLVGGSDTQYF
NA	TRBV2	once	TRBJ2-3	TGTGCCAGCAGTGAAAAGCAGGGCACAGATACGCAGTATTTT	CASSEKQGTDTQYF
NA	TRBV5-1	NA	TRBJ2-6	TGCGCCAGCGCCCGGGAGCACTGGGCCAACGTCCTGACTTTC	CASAREHWANVLTF
TRBD2	TRBV5-1	once	TRBJ2-2	TGCGCCAGCAGCCACCTAACTAGCGGGCTGAACACCGGGGAGCTGTTTTTT	CASSHLTSGLNTGELFF
TRBD1	TRBV30	once	TRBJ1-5	TGTGCCTGTTCAGCAGGGGGCCTGGGGGCGCCCCAGCATTTT	CACSAGGLGAPQHF
NA	TRBV27	NA	TRBJ2-2	TGTGCCAGCAGAATCTCGGGACTCACAGGCCCCGGGGAGCTGTTTTTT	CASRISGLTGPGELFF
NA	TRBV15	NA	TRBJ1-1	TGTGCCACCAGCAGAGACCACAGCACCAACACTGAAGCTTTCTTT	CATSRDHSTNTEAFF